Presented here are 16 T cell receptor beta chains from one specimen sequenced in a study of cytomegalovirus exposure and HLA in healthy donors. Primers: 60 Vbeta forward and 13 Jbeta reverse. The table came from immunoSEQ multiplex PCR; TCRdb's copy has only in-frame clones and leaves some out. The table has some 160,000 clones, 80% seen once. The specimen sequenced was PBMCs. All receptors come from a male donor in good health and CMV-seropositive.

The CDR3 nucleotides are TGTGCCATCAGTGAGTCTGGGGGGGGAACTGGAAACACCATATATTTT. It specifies CAISESGGGTGNTIYF. The rearrangement uses TRBV10-3 and TRBJ1-3, with D possibly being TRBD1 (5 bases). Trimming stripped 0 bases from V and 2 bases from J, with 11 bases between. Germline loops: CDR1 ENHRY, CDR2 SYGVKD. The CDR3 consists of 16 residues.

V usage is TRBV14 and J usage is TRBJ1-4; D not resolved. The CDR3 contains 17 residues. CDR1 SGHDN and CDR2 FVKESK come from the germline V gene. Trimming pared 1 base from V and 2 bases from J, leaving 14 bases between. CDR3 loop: CASSQGTPRRTNEKLFF. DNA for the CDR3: TGTGCCAGCAGCCAAGGAACTCCTCGGAGGACTAATGAAAAACTGTTTTTT.

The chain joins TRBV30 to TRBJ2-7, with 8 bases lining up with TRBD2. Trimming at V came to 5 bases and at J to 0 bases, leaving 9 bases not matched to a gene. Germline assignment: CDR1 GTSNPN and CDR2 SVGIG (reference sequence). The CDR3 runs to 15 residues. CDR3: CAWAHGSGSSYEQYF. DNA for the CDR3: TGTGCCTGGGCCCACGGAAGCGGGAGCTCCTACGAGCAGTACTTC. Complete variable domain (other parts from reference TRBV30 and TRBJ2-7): SQTIHQWPATLVQPVGSPLSLECTVEGTSNPNLYWYRQAAGRGLQLLFYSVGIGQISSEVPQNLSASRPQDRQFILSSKKLLLSDSGFYLCAWAHGSGSSYEQYFGPGTRLTVT.

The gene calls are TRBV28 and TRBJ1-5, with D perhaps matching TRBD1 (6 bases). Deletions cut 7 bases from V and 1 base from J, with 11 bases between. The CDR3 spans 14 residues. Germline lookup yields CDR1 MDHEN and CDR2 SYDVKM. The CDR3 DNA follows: TGTGCCAGCATCCAGGGGTACAGCAATCAGCCCCAGCATTTT. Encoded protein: CASIQGYSNQPQHF.

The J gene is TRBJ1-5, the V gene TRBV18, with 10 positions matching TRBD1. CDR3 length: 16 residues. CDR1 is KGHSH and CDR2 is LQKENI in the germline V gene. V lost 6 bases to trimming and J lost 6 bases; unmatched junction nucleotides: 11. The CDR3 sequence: CASSRSGTGVPQPQHF. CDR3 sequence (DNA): TGTGCCAGCTCGCGCTCAGGGACAGGGGTCCCTCAGCCCCAGCATTTT.

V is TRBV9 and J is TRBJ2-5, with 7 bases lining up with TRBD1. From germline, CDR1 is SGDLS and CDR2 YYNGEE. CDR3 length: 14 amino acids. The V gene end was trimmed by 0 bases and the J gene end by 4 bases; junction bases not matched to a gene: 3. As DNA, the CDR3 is TGTGCCAGCAGCGTAGGGGACAGTTTAGAGACCCAGTACTTC. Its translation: CASSVGDSLETQYF.

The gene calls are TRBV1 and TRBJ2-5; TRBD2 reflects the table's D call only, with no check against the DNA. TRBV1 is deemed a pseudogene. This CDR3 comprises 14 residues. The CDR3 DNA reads TGCACCAGCAGCCAAGATAGCGGCCCAGAGACCCAGTACTTC. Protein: CTSSQDSGPETQYF.

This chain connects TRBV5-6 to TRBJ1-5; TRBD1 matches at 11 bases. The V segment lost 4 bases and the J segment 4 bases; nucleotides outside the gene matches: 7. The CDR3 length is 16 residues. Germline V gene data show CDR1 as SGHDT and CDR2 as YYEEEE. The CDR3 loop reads CASSIGQGAANQPQHF. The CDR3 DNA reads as TGTGCCAGCAGCATCGGACAGGGGGCCGCAAATCAGCCCCAGCATTTT.

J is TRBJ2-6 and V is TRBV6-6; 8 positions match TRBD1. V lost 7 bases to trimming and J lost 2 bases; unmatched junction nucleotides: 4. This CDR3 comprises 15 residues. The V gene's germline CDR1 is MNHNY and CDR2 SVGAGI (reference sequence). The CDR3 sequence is CASTGQGTGANVLTF. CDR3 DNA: TGTGCCAGCACCGGACAGGGTACTGGGGCCAACGTCCTGACTTTC.

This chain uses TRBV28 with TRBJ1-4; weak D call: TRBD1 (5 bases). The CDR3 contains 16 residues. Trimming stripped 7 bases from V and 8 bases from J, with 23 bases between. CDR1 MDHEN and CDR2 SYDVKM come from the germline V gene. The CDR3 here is CASKRAGREEGEKLFF. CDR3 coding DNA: TGTGCCAGCAAGCGGGCAGGGAGGGAGGAAGGAGAAAAACTGTTTTTT.

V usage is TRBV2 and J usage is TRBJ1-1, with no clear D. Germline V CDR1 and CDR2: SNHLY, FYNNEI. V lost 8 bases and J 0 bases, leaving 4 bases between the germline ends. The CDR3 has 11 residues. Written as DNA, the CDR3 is TGTGCCAGCGTCGTGAACACTGAAGCTTTCTTT. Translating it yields CASVVNTEAFF.

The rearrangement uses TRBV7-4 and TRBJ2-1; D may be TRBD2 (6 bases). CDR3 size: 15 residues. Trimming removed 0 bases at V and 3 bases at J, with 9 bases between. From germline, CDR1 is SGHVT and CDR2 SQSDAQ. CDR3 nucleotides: TGTGCCAGCAGCTTAGCCTTTAGCGGCTACAATGAGCAGTTCTTC. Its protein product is CASSLAFSGYNEQFF.

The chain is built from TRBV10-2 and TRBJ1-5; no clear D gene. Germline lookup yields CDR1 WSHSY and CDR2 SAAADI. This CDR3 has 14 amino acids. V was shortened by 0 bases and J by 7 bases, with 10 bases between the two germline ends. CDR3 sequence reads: CASSESGPGQPQHF. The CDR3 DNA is TGCGCCAGCAGTGAGTCAGGGCCGGGGCAGCCCCAGCATTTT.

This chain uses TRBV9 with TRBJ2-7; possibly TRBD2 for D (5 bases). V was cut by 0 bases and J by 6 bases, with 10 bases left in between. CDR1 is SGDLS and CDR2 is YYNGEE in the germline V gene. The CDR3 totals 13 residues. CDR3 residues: CASSVGGWTEQYF. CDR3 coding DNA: TGTGCCAGCAGCGTAGGAGGGTGGACCGAGCAGTACTTC.

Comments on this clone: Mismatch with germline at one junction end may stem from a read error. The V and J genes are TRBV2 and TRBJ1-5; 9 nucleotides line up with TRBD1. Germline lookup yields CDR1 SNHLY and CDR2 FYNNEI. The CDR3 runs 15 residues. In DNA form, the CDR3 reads TGTGCCAGCAGCGAAGGAAGGGACAGGGTTCTGCCCCAGCATTTT. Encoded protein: CASSEGRDRVLPQHF.

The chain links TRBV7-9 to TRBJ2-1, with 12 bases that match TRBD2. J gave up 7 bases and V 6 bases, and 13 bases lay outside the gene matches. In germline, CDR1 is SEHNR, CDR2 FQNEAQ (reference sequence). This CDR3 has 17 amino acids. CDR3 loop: CASRPYPGLAGRNEQFF. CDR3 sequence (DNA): TGTGCCAGCAGACCCTATCCCGGACTAGCGGGACGTAATGAGCAGTTCTTC.